One sample yielded the 16 T cell receptor beta chains listed below, sequenced in a study of shared clonotypes between healthy human individuals. Naive CD8 isolation took CD45RO-negative cells positively selected for CCR7 and excluded terminally differentiated effector memory CD45RA+ cells. Produced via immunoSEQ multiplex PCR; TCRdb's table is partial and in-frame only. There are about 2.1 million clones in the sample; just under 95% occur only once, and approximately 1.7% lies in the top ten. Sequencing was done on a sample of naive CD8+ T cells from PBMCs. The receptors were sampled from a young man in good health. Some clones in this sample may be carry-over from other donors' samples.

The rearrangement uses TRBV4-3 and TRBJ2-1, with D possibly being TRBD2 (5 bases). The length of the CDR3 is 16 residues. Trimming stripped 0 bases from V and 4 bases from J, with 13 bases between. Looked up from germline, CDR1 is LGHNA and CDR2 is YSLEER. The CDR3 loop reads CASSQDISGSYNEQFF. The CDR3 DNA is TGCGCCAGCAGCCAAGATATCAGCGGATCATACAATGAGCAGTTCTTC.

This clone was seen a few times. The V gene is TRBV4-1, the J gene TRBJ2-6, with D perhaps being TRBD1 or TRBD2 (5 bases each). With 4 bases removed from V and 0 bases from J, the gap between germline ends came to 10 bases. This CDR3 is 16 amino acids long. From germline, CDR1 is MGHRA and CDR2 YSYEKL. CDR3: CASSPGRYSGANVLTF. The CDR3 nucleotides are TGCGCCAGCAGCCCGGGACGTTACTCTGGGGCCAACGTCCTGACTTTC.

The V gene is TRBV5-5, the J gene TRBJ2-5, with 8 bases lining up with TRBD2. J lost 9 bases, V lost 6 bases, and 10 bases had no gene match. The CDR3 is 13 amino acids. Germline CDR1 SGHKS, CDR2 YYEKEE (reference sequence). In DNA form, the CDR3 reads TGTGCCAGCACCGGACTAGCTTCGAGTCCCCAGTACTTC. This sequence encodes CASTGLASSPQYF.

This sequence joins TRBV30 and TRBJ2-5; TRBD1 matches 9 bases. V gave up 0 bases and J gave up 11 bases; unmatched junction bases: 10. Germline-derived CDR1 and CDR2 are GTSNPN and SVGIG (reference sequence). The CDR3 is made up of 14 amino acids. CDR3 DNA: TGTGCCTGGAGTGTAGGGACAGGGACAATGGAGCAGTACTTC. It encodes CAWSVGTGTMEQYF.

The V gene is TRBV10-3, the J gene TRBJ2-1; D is uncertain. Germline V CDR1 and CDR2: ENHRY, SYGVKD. This CDR3 spans 14 amino acids. Trimming removed 9 bases at V and 4 bases at J, with 16 bases between. The CDR3 DNA reads as TGTGCCATACCCCAAGGTGAACCATACAATGAGCAGTTCTTC. Translating it yields CAIPQGEPYNEQFF.

The chain combines TRBV2 with TRBJ1-3; no reliable D call. CDR3 length equals 14 residues. The germline V and J ends were trimmed by 2 bases and 0 bases, with 5 bases remaining between them. Germline V gene data show CDR1 as SNHLY and CDR2 as FYNNEI. The CDR3 coding sequence is TGTGCCAGCAGTGAATGGAACTCTGGAAACACCATATATTTT. It translates to CASSEWNSGNTIYF.

The chain combines TRBV5-5 with TRBJ1-5, with 7 positions matching TRBD1. Germline CDR1 reads SGHKS; CDR2 reads YYEKEE (reference sequence). V was pared by 1 base and J by 3 bases, with 10 bases of the junction left unmatched. The CDR3 consists of 17 residues. The CDR3 sequence is CASSLYPDRDDNQPQHF. In DNA form, the CDR3 reads TGTGCCAGCAGCTTGTACCCAGACAGGGACGACAATCAGCCCCAGCATTTT.

This sequence joins TRBV27 and TRBJ2-1; D tentatively fits TRBD1 or TRBD2 (6 bases each). The CDR3 contains 12 residues. Germline CDR1 and CDR2: MNHEY and SMNVEV (reference sequence). With 6 bases removed from V and 9 bases from J, the gap between germline ends came to 12 bases. CDR3 in amino acids: CASSPRGVEQFF. As DNA, the CDR3 is TGTGCCAGCAGCCCTAGGGGGGTTGAGCAGTTCTTC.

This chain connects TRBV4-3 to TRBJ1-4; the D gene is possibly TRBD1 (6 bases). The germline V gene encodes CDR1 LGHNA and CDR2 YSLEER. The length of the CDR3 is 15 residues. The V gene lost 4 bases and the J gene lost 0 bases, with 9 bases spanning the gap. CDR3 DNA: TGCGCCAGCAGCCTGGACAGCTCAACTAATGAAAAACTGTTTTTT. Encoded protein: CASSLDSSTNEKLFF.

The J gene is TRBJ2-1, the V gene TRBV25-1; tentative D call: TRBD1 (6 bases). Germline CDR1 MGHDK, CDR2 SYGVNS. The CDR3 loop spans 12 amino acids. V was clipped by 8 bases and J by 8 bases, with 13 bases between them. CDR3 sequence (DNA): TGTGCCAGCGGTAGAACAGGGTATGAGCAGTTCTTC. This encodes CASGRTGYEQFF.

This chain joins TRBV6-5 and TRBJ1-4; TRBD1 might be the D (5 bases). There are 16 residues in the CDR3. The germline V gene has CDR1 MNHEY and CDR2 SVGAGI. V lost 1 base and J lost 0, with 9 bases in between. The CDR3 nucleotides read TGTGCCAGCAGTTACTTCATGGGGGCAACTAATGAAAAACTGTTTTTT. It encodes CASSYFMGATNEKLFF.

This sequence joins TRBV7-2 and TRBJ2-5; TRBD1 might be the D (6 bases). CDR1 SGHTA and CDR2 FQGNSA come from the germline V gene. The V and J ends lost 4 bases and 5 bases respectively, with 14 bases between them. There are 14 residues in the CDR3. The CDR3 sequence is CASSSRTGLETQYF. DNA of the CDR3: TGTGCCAGCAGCTCCCGTACAGGGTTGGAGACCCAGTACTTC.

This rearrangement joins TRBV6-4 to TRBJ1-5, with D unclear. CDR1 and CDR2 from the germline V gene are MRHNA and SNTAGT. Trimming removed 0 bases at V and 6 bases at J, with 12 bases between. The length of the CDR3 is 15 residues. The CDR3 spells CASSDSGRGPQPQHF. In DNA form, the CDR3 reads TGTGCCAGCAGTGACTCAGGCAGAGGACCTCAGCCCCAGCATTTT.

Worth noting for this clone: The sample has other DNA sequences that encode this CDR3 too. The chain links TRBV11-3 to TRBJ1-1; D might be TRBD1 (5 bases). Per germline, CDR1 SGHNT and CDR2 YENEEA. The CDR3 is 13 residues long. V lost 3 bases and J lost 1, with 6 bases in between. The CDR3 DNA follows: TGTGCCAGCAGCTTGGGGACGAACACTGAAGCTTTCTTT. Its translation: CASSLGTNTEAFF.

V is TRBV7-2 and J is TRBJ2-7; D possibly corresponds to TRBD1 (8 bases). The CDR3 extends over 15 amino acids. The germline V gene has CDR1 SGHTA and CDR2 FQGNSA. Trimming left V 4 bases short and J 1 base short, with 14 bases between. CDR3 sequence: CASSWTGRGSYEQYF. In DNA form, the CDR3 reads TGTGCCAGCAGCTGGACAGGGAGGGGTTCCTACGAGCAGTACTTC. The entire variable domain, with the rest obtained from reference TRBV7-2 and TRBJ2-7, is as follows: GAGVSQSPSNKVTEKGKDVELRCDPISGHTALYWYRQSLGQGLEFLIYFQGNSAPDKSGLPSDRFSAERTGGSVSTLTIQRTQQEDSAVYLCASSWTGRGSYEQYFGPGTRLTVT.

J is TRBJ1-4 and V is TRBV5-4; D might be TRBD1 (5 bases). Germline V gives CDR1 SGHNT, CDR2 YYREEE (reference sequence). The CDR3 is made up of 16 amino acids. V shed 3 bases and J shed 3 bases, with 15 bases lying between them. Here the CDR3 reads CASSYVGAGPNEKLFF. For the CDR3, the DNA is TGTGCCAGCAGCTATGTTGGGGCTGGACCTAATGAAAAACTGTTTTTT. Together with reference TRBV5-4 and TRBJ1-4, the CDR3 gives the full variable domain: ETGVTQSPTHLIKTRGQQVTLRCSSQSGHNTVSWYQQALGQGPQFIFQYYREEENGRGNFPPRFSGLQFPNYSSELNVNALELDDSALYLCASSYVGAGPNEKLFFGSGTQLSVL.